This is a list of T cell receptor beta chains from one sample in a study of shared clonotypes between healthy human individuals. Produced via immunoSEQ multiplex PCR; TCRdb's table is partial and in-frame only. This table holds about 580,000 clones, roughly 98% found once. The material sequenced was naive CD8+ T cells sorted from blood. These receptors came from a man between 25 and 39 years old in good health. The CDR3 runs from the conserved cysteine through the conserved F or W. The D gene is left open where the match is weak. Clone size is shown for a subset of rows, as once, few, many or a class of expanded clone.

size	V	J	D	DNA	CDR3
.	TRBV5-1	TRBJ2-7	TRBD2	TGCGCCAGCAGACCGGGACTAGCGGGAGTTAGCTCCTACGAGCAGTACTTC	CASRPGLAGVSSYEQYF
.	TRBV29-1	TRBJ2-7	TRBD2	TGCAGCGTTGTGGGGAGGGAATACGAGCAGTACTTC	CSVVGREYEQYF
.	TRBV9	TRBJ2-2	.	TGTGCCAGCAGCGTATTAGAAGTCGGGGAGCTGTTTTTT	CASSVLEVGELFF
.	TRBV27	TRBJ2-7	.	TGTGCCAGCAGTTTATGGGCTAGCCGACACTACGAGCAGTACTTC	CASSLWASRHYEQYF
.	TRBV2	TRBJ2-6	TRBD1	TGTGCCATGGCAGGGGGCAACGGGGCCAACGTCCTGACTTTC	CAMAGGNGANVLTF
.	TRBV10-1	TRBJ2-3	.	TGCGCCAGCAGCCGGGTCAAAAGCACAGATACGCAGTATTTT	CASSRVKSTDTQYF
.	TRBV15	TRBJ2-7	TRBD1	TGTGCCACCAGCAGGACGACAGGGACGTCCTACGAGCAGTACTTC	CATSRTTGTSYEQYF
.	TRBV4-1	TRBJ2-5	TRBD1	TGCGCCAGCAGCTTACGCGGACAGGTACAAGAGACCCAGTACTTC	CASSLRGQVQETQYF
.	TRBV27	TRBJ2-7	.	TGTGCCAGCAGCCCCAGTGTAGGGGAGAAAGCCTACGAGCAGTACTTC	CASSPSVGEKAYEQYF
once	TRBV5-5	TRBJ2-7	.	TGTGCCAGCAGCTTTACCAACTCCTACGAGCAGTACTTC	CASSFTNSYEQYF
.	TRBV1	TRBJ2-7	.	TGCACCAGCAGCCAATCCCCCTGCTCCTACGAGCAGTACTTC	CTSSQSPCSYEQYF
.	TRBV7-2	TRBJ2-7	TRBD1	TGTGCCAGCAGCCACAGGGGGTCCTACGAGCAGTACTTC	CASSHRGSYEQYF
once	TRBV19	TRBJ2-1	TRBD1	TGTGCCAGTAGTATCCCGGGACAGGGTCATAGTGAGCAGTTCTTC	CASSIPGQGHSEQFF
.	TRBV7-9	TRBJ2-7	TRBD1	TGTGCCAGCAGCCCAAGGACAGGGTTTCACACCTACGAGCAGTACTTC	CASSPRTGFHTYEQYF
.	TRBV15	TRBJ2-7	.	TGTGCCACCAGCAGCCTCCAAAACGAGCAGTACTTC	CATSSLQNEQYF
.	TRBV5-6	TRBJ2-1	TRBD2	TGTGCCAGCAGCTTGTCCAGCGGGATGGAGTTCTTC	CASSLSSGMEFF
.	TRBV29-1	TRBJ1-2	TRBD1	TGCAGCGTTGAAGGACAGGGGACCTATGCAGACCATGGCTACACCTTC	CSVEGQGTYADHGYTF
.	TRBV27	TRBJ1-1	TRBD1	TGTGCCAGCAGTCTAAGGACAGGGGTTCAGACTGAAGCTTTCTTT	CASSLRTGVQTEAFF
.	TRBV27	TRBJ2-7	.	TGTGCCAGCAGTCCCTCCCCACGGGAGCTACCCGACTACGAGCAGTACTTC	CASSPSPRELPDYEQYF
.	TRBV11-3	TRBJ2-7	.	TGTGCCAGCAGCTCGACATCGAGCTCCTACGAGCAGTACTTC	CASSSTSSSYEQYF
.	TRBV14	TRBJ1-2	.	TGTGCCAGCAGCCAAGATAGGAGAGGAATCTATGGCTACACCTTC	CASSQDRRGIYGYTF
.	TRBV7-6	TRBJ2-7	.	TGTGCCAGCAGCTTTAGCGGGACAGGGTACGAGCAGTACTTC	CASSFSGTGYEQYF
.	TRBV27	TRBJ2-3	.	TGTGCCAGCAACCCACCCCACCACTCGGATACGCAGTATTTT	CASNPPHHSDTQYF
.	TRBV6-6	TRBJ2-7	.	TGTGCCAGCAGTTTGAGGACAGCGTCCTACGAGCAGTACTTC	CASSLRTASYEQYF
.	TRBV27	TRBJ1-2	.	TGTGCCAGCAGTTTGACAGCTAACTATGGCTACACCTTC	CASSLTANYGYTF